The T cell receptor beta chain under discussion was sequenced for a study of blood T cell repertoires in COVID-19. On the study more broadly: From the United States, Italy and Spain came samples of acute and convalescent COVID-19.

The study recruited people aged about 18 to 95 years across some 23 US areas. Cohorts were based on clinical histories the participants reported. The CDR3 contains 18 residues. The germline V gene has CDR1 LNHNV and CDR2 YYDKDF (reference sequence). V dropped 0 bases and J dropped 4; count of bases not matched to a gene: 12. Original handling: The authors estimated nucleated cell counts from reference gene primer amplification. Some clones are missing from TCRdb's copy, which holds only in-frame ones; the method was immunoSEQ multiplex PCR. The DNA gave D and trimming, while V, J and clone size come from that table. The table shows approximately 220,000 clones, with about 86% occurring only once.

The sequence derives from a woman aged 25 to 39 who had been exposed to COVID-19. The rearrangement joins TRBV15 to TRBJ2-5, with 9 nucleotides matching TRBD2. Sample: PBMCs or T cells enriched from blood (not recorded which). The CDR3 nucleotides read TGTGCCACCAGCAGAGACAGAAGGTCAGCGGGGGGTGGAGAGACCCAGTACTTC. This gives the protein CATSRDRRSAGGGETQYF.